Listed below are T cell receptor beta chains from one sample, sequenced in a study of T cells in Graves' hyperthyroidism and ophthalmopathy. TCRdb analysed the multiplex PCR reads with MiXCR anew, one entry per CDR3 protein. The sample has about 590,000 distinct CDR3 sequences, 14% seen once. Sequenced sample: blood. Receptors were obtained from a woman in her late teens or twenties with Graves' ophthalmopathy. Both conserved end residues are part of each CDR3.

v_gene	j_gene	CDR3aa
TRBV19	TRBJ1-3	CASSIRLSSGNTIYF
TRBV24-1	TRBJ2-5	CATSDPQTGSAEGKTQYF
TRBV28	TRBJ1-1	CASSLPVTRQNTEAFF
TRBV11-1	TRBJ2-7	CASSSTFTGYEQYF
TRBV27	TRBJ2-1	CASRLTGGAGGAEQFF
TRBV11-3	TRBJ2-1	CASSLNPGLADNEQFF
TRBV4-1	TRBJ1-2	CASSHDGGGYTF
TRBV4-2	TRBJ1-2	CASSQETGFSYGYTF
TRBV24-1	TRBJ2-7	CATSDSVIYEQYF
TRBV27	TRBJ2-1	CASSLPGTDEQFF
TRBV9	TRBJ2-3	CASSVEGGAYTDTQYF
TRBV9	TRBJ2-7	CASSVAPSTGGATYEQYF
TRBV20-1	TRBJ2-7	CSAWTGGSYEQYF
TRBV20-1	TRBJ1-2	CSAREGQERFNYGYTF
TRBV5-1	TRBJ1-5	CASSRLPNQPQHF
TRBV6-1	TRBJ1-3	CASSIDSSSGNTIYF
TRBV7-9	TRBJ1-2	CASSLDRTFGYTF
TRBV28	TRBJ2-3	CASSFPGAEYF
TRBV7-4	TRBJ2-7	CASSCSRTGSYEQYF
TRBV28	TRBJ2-7	CASRYSYEQYF
TRBV28	TRBJ1-1	CASSHDRRSTEAFF
TRBV9	TRBJ2-7	CASSPRVAGTPYEQYF
TRBV29-1	TRBJ1-2	CSVEQAVRGYTF
TRBV18	TRBJ1-5	CASSPFSRGDNQPQHF
TRBV11-2	TRBJ2-1	CASRIIAGAGNEQFF
TRBV2	TRBJ2-1	CASRILRGLAGHNEQFF
TRBV2	TRBJ2-1	CASSAGTASYNEQFF
TRBV6-1	TRBJ1-3	CASSSRTGSGNTIYF
TRBV12-5	TRBJ2-1	CASGPPSAVSYNEQFF
TRBV30	TRBJ2-1	CARTLWGGTGDHNEQFF
TRBV15	TRBJ2-2	CATSRDQAGITGELFF
TRBV9	TRBJ2-7	CASSVDSSSSYEQYF
TRBV20-1	TRBJ2-1	CSASGLAGVSYNEQFF
TRBV12-3/TRBV12-4	TRBJ2-7	CASSLNAYEQYF
TRBV28	TRBJ2-1	CASSLGGQGKGEQFF
TRBV7-9	TRBJ1-3	CASSSWDRISGNTIYF
TRBV11-1	TRBJ2-7	CASTLTAASSYEQYF
TRBV20-1	TRBJ2-7	CSARLAGSEQYF
TRBV9	TRBJ2-2	CASSVGVGRANTGELFF
TRBV20-1	TRBJ1-2	CSASPIPGSELNYGYTF
TRBV7-9	TRBJ2-7	CASSLATGTQWDYEQYF
TRBV4-1	TRBJ2-4	CASSVTSGRKNTQYF
TRBV24-1	TRBJ2-1	CASSGRVGNEQFF
TRBV29-1	TRBJ2-1	CSVEGLRGVNEQFF
TRBV30	TRBJ1-4	CAWNRASNEKLFF
TRBV7-9	TRBJ2-7	CASSSTRKNRGSYEQYF
TRBV20-1	TRBJ2-3	CSAIRTGPDTQYF
TRBV4-1	TRBJ1-1	CASSQGTGRLMNTEAFF
TRBV18	TRBJ1-1	CASSPGGIPLGNTEAFF
TRBV11-1	TRBJ2-1	CASSPRTIAFGQFF
TRBV7-9	TRBJ2-3	CASSSHGGGADTQYF
TRBV4-1	TRBJ2-7	CASSQDLGTKSYEQYF
TRBV30	TRBJ2-5	CAWSQASETQYF
TRBV7-9	TRBJ2-1	CASSSGGHNEQFF
TRBV9	TRBJ2-1	CASSVGRGIHNEQFF
TRBV7-9	TRBJ2-3	CASSLAGRDTDTQYF
TRBV7-2	TRBJ2-5	CASSPGLYQETQYF
TRBV20-1	TRBJ2-5	CSARDGLAETQYF
TRBV3-1	TRBJ2-5	CASSQDPGLAGGKGETQYF